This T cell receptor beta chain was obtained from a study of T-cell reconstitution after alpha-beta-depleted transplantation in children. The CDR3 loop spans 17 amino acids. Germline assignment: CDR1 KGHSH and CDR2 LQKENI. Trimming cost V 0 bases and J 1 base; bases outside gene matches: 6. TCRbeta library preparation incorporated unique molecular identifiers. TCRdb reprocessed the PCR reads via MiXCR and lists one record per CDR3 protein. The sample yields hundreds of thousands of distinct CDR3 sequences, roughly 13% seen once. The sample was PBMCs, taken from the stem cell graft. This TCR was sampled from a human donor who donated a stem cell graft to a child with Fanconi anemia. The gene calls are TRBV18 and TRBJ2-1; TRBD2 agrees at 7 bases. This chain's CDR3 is CASSPPLGEGSYNEQFF. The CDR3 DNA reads TGTGCCAGCTCACCACCACTCGGGGAGGGGTCCTACAATGAGCAGTTCTTC.